This entry is about one T cell receptor beta chain. Its target is not known. Primers included in the PCR were 60 Vbeta and 13 Jbeta primers. TCRdb's copy holds only in-frame clones and misses some; the assay was immunoSEQ multiplex PCR. This table holds around 130,000 clones, 80% found once. Germline CDR1 reads SQVTM; CDR2 reads ANQGSEA. The V and J ends lost 4 bases and 4 bases respectively, with 14 bases between them. This CDR3 contains 14 residues. The record originates from a study of cytomegalovirus exposure and HLA in healthy donors. Points from the study as a whole: Available immune exposure information was restricted to CMV serostatus only.

The V and J genes are TRBV29-1 and TRBJ1-5; D is unresolved. Sequences were obtained from PBMCs. This receptor was identified in a man in his forties in good health and CMV-seronegative. CDR3 protein: CSVGAMGSNQPQHF. CDR3 sequence (DNA): TGCAGCGTTGGGGCGATGGGGAGTAATCAGCCCCAGCATTTT. Together with reference TRBV29-1 and TRBJ1-5, the CDR3 gives the full variable domain: SAVISQKPSRDICQRGTSLTIQCQVDSQVTMMFWYRQQPGQSLTLIATANQGSEATYESGFVIDKFPISRPNLTFSTLTVSNMSPEDSSIYLCSVGAMGSNQPQHFGDGTRLSIL.